These T cell receptor beta chains were read from a single sample in a study of CD8 T cells in ankylosing spondylitis. TCRdb independently ran MiXCR on the 5' RACE reads; one entry per CDR3 protein. In the table there are about 300,000 distinct CDR3 sequences, under 25% of which are singletons. The specimen sequenced was blood, either unsorted or a sorted T cell fraction (not recorded which). These receptors all come from a female donor with ankylosing spondylitis or in good health (not recorded which). The CDR3 runs from the conserved cysteine through the conserved F or W. Fields, in order: CDR3 protein, V gene, J gene.

cdr3_aa: CSALFGAGEPETQYF; v_call: TRBV20-1; j_call: TRBJ2-5
cdr3_aa: CASSGTANQPQHF; v_call: TRBV6-1; j_call: TRBJ1-5
cdr3_aa: CASSGLAGVKDTQYF; v_call: TRBV19; j_call: TRBJ2-3
cdr3_aa: CASSMPGQGIVRTNEQFF; v_call: TRBV13; j_call: TRBJ2-1
cdr3_aa: CASSLGLVGLDGYTF; v_call: TRBV5-1; j_call: TRBJ1-2
cdr3_aa: CASSRRGGNEKLFF; v_call: TRBV12-3/TRBV12-4; j_call: TRBJ1-4
cdr3_aa: CASSPNSFYTEAFF; v_call: TRBV18; j_call: TRBJ1-1
cdr3_aa: CASSYSTSGSIDEQFF; v_call: TRBV6-5; j_call: TRBJ2-1
cdr3_aa: CASRAVHEQYF; v_call: TRBV25-1; j_call: TRBJ2-7
cdr3_aa: CASSQDPNSPYEQYF; v_call: TRBV4-3; j_call: TRBJ2-7
cdr3_aa: CASSQALLSSGISNEQFF; v_call: TRBV4-2; j_call: TRBJ2-1
cdr3_aa: CSATSTGVGETQYF; v_call: TRBV20-1; j_call: TRBJ2-5
cdr3_aa: CASKDSGANVLTF; v_call: TRBV12-3/TRBV12-4; j_call: TRBJ2-6
cdr3_aa: CASSDEFRSSYNEQFF; v_call: TRBV6-4; j_call: TRBJ2-1